Sequencing of this T cell receptor beta chain was carried out in a study of T-cell memory formation after mild COVID-19. General study findings and limits: Contracting CD8+ clones were enriched in EMRA, CD4+ mainly in CM and EM. Second-wave clones reaching peak frequency on day 37 lacked confirmed SARS-CoV-2 specificity. Cross-reactive memory apparently joined, as some responding clones appeared in pre-infection memory. Clones that shrank (day 15 to 85) were balanced CD4/CD8, whereas later expanders leaned CD4+.

In its sample, this clonotype was seen a few times. Its antigen is currently unknown. Each CDR3 protein is one row after TCRdb ran MiXCR on the 5' RACE reads. The sample includes 450,000 to 650,000 distinct CDR3 sequences, 20% to 25% seen only once; the top ten take about 8.7%. Trimming left V 6 bases short and J 7 bases short, with 22 bases between. Germline V gene data show CDR1 as DFQATT and CDR2 as SNEGSKA (reference sequence). The CDR3 is made up of 14 amino acids. The TCR was taken from an adult woman who had mild COVID-19 (a few samples of this study predate the infection). Cell type and time point are not known. Sequences were obtained from PBMCs or a T cell subset sorted from them (not recorded which). This rearrangement joins TRBV20-1 to TRBJ2-7, with a weak D call TRBD1 (5 bases). CDR3 in amino acids: CSARRGGAPREQYF. CDR3 DNA: TGCAGTGCACGAAGAGGTGGGGCCCCACGGGAGCAGTACTTC.